The 3 T cell receptor beta chains presented below share a single source sample, sequenced in a study of T cell responses to AZD1222 COVID-19 vaccine. Measured with immunoSEQ multiplex PCR; TCRdb has only the in-frame clones, and not every one. This sample has some 130,000 clones, with 91% found just once. The sample consisted of peripheral blood, taken 28 days after the second AZD1222 dose. These receptors all stem from an adult who received the AZD1222 COVID-19 vaccine.

J is TRBJ1-2 and V is TRBV6-6, with TRBD1 as a possible D gene (6 bases). Germline V gene sequence: CDR1 MNHNY, CDR2 SVGAGI (reference sequence). V lost 7 bases and J 4 bases, leaving 16 bases between the germline ends. The CDR3 extends over 14 amino acids. CDR3 DNA: TGTGCCAGCAACCAGGACAGCACCCCCTATGGCTACACCTTC. Protein sequence: CASNQDSTPYGYTF.

This chain links TRBV2 with TRBJ2-1; no definite D call. This CDR3 spans 13 amino acids. V was cut by 8 bases and J by 5 bases, with 13 bases left in between. The germline gives CDR1 SNHLY, CDR2 FYNNEI. The CDR3 loop is CASYRPDDNEQFF. The DNA for the CDR3 is TGTGCCAGCTATAGGCCCGATGACAATGAGCAGTTCTTC.

The rearrangement joins TRBV5-1 to TRBJ2-1; TRBD2 aligns across 12 bases. Germline V CDR1 and CDR2: SGHRS, YFSETQ. This CDR3 spans 18 amino acids. Unmatched junction bases numbered 12, after V lost 0 bases and J lost 8 bases. CDR3 protein: CASSLVPQTSGRRDEQFF. In nucleotides, the CDR3 is TGCGCCAGCAGCTTGGTCCCTCAGACTAGCGGGAGAAGGGATGAGCAGTTCTTC.